These T cell receptor beta chains were read from a single sample in a study of cytomegalovirus exposure and HLA in healthy donors. Generated by immunoSEQ multiplex PCR, the TCRdb table keeps only in-frame clones and is missing some. The sample shows fewer than 150,000 clones, about 80% of them seen only once. Sequencing used PBMCs. These receptors originate from a man aged 30 to 45 in good health and CMV-seronegative. The CDR3 runs from the conserved cysteine through the conserved F or W. Fields, in order: V gene, clone size, J gene, D gene, CDR3 protein, CDR3 DNA. A D gene is named only where the DNA matches it firmly. Clone size is stated in some rows and not others, as once, few, many or a class when expanded.

v_gene: TRBV6-5
abundance: -
j_gene: TRBJ1-1
d_gene: -
CDR3aa: CASSYFQGGTEAFF
CDR3nt: TGTGCCAGCAGTTATTTTCAGGGAGGCACTGAAGCTTTCTTT

v_gene: TRBV6-5
abundance: -
j_gene: TRBJ1-2
d_gene: TRBD1
CDR3aa: CASSYGRGDYGYTF
CDR3nt: TGTGCCAGCAGTTACGGCAGGGGGGATTATGGCTACACCTTC

v_gene: TRBV5-8
abundance: once
j_gene: TRBJ2-1
d_gene: -
CDR3aa: CASSSNLGGVLYNEQFF
CDR3nt: TGTGCCAGCAGCTCTAACTTAGGGGGAGTCCTCTACAATGAGCAGTTCTTC

v_gene: TRBV19
abundance: -
j_gene: TRBJ1-3
d_gene: -
CDR3aa: CASSMGTAGNTIYF
CDR3nt: TGTGCCAGTAGTATGGGGACTGCCGGAAACACCATATATTTT

v_gene: TRBV5-8
abundance: -
j_gene: TRBJ2-3
d_gene: TRBD2
CDR3aa: CASSRLAGGDTQYF
CDR3nt: TGTGCCAGCAGCCGGCTAGCGGGAGGAGATACGCAGTATTTT

v_gene: TRBV28
abundance: -
j_gene: TRBJ2-6
d_gene: -
CDR3aa: CASSFQGSGANVLTF
CDR3nt: TGTGCCAGCAGTTTTCAGGGATCTGGGGCCAACGTCCTGACTTTC

v_gene: TRBV6-1
abundance: -
j_gene: TRBJ2-1
d_gene: TRBD2
CDR3aa: CASSEADRIAGVPYNEQFF
CDR3nt: TGTGCCAGCAGTGAAGCGGACCGAATAGCGGGAGTCCCCTACAATGAGCAGTTCTTC

v_gene: TRBV5-1
abundance: -
j_gene: TRBJ2-1
d_gene: TRBD2
CDR3aa: CASSLTSASSYNEQFF
CDR3nt: TGCGCCAGCAGCTTGACTAGCGCGAGCTCCTACAATGAGCAGTTCTTC

v_gene: TRBV19
abundance: -
j_gene: TRBJ2-7
d_gene: TRBD1
CDR3aa: CASSLRQGYVPYEQYF
CDR3nt: TGTGCCAGTAGTCTACGACAGGGGTATGTCCCCTACGAGCAGTACTTC

v_gene: TRBV4-1
abundance: -
j_gene: TRBJ2-7
d_gene: TRBD2
CDR3aa: CASSQEASGSYEQYF
CDR3nt: TGCGCCAGCAGCCAAGAAGCAAGCGGGAGTTACGAGCAGTACTTC

v_gene: TRBV27
abundance: -
j_gene: TRBJ2-6
d_gene: -
CDR3aa: CASSSPASGANVLTF
CDR3nt: TGTGCCAGCAGTTCCCCTGCGTCTGGGGCCAACGTCCTGACTTTC

v_gene: TRBV29-1
abundance: -
j_gene: TRBJ2-1
d_gene: -
CDR3aa: CSVPLGRMYEQFF
CDR3nt: TGCAGCGTTCCCCTAGGGAGGATGTATGAGCAGTTCTTC

v_gene: TRBV29-1
abundance: -
j_gene: TRBJ2-3
d_gene: -
CDR3aa: CSVEGGYTDTQYF
CDR3nt: TGCAGCGTTGAAGGCGGATACACAGATACGCAGTATTTT

v_gene: TRBV28
abundance: -
j_gene: TRBJ2-7
d_gene: -
CDR3aa: CASSLGDSSSYEQYF
CDR3nt: TGTGCCAGCAGTTTAGGGGACTCGAGCTCCTACGAGCAGTACTTC

v_gene: TRBV11-2
abundance: -
j_gene: TRBJ1-2
d_gene: TRBD1
CDR3aa: CASSLTGTVLPLYGYTF
CDR3nt: TGTGCCAGCAGCTTGACAGGGACCGTCCTACCTCTCTATGGCTACACCTTC

v_gene: TRBV5-4
abundance: -
j_gene: TRBJ2-7
d_gene: TRBD2
CDR3aa: CASSPQGLAGAYEQYF
CDR3nt: TGTGCCAGCAGCCCCCAGGGACTAGCGGGAGCCTACGAGCAGTACTTC

v_gene: TRBV25-1
abundance: -
j_gene: TRBJ1-2
d_gene: -
CDR3aa: CASSEPGGQIYGYTF
CDR3nt: TGTGCCAGCAGTGAACCGGGGGGGCAGATCTATGGCTACACCTTC

v_gene: TRBV13
abundance: -
j_gene: TRBJ2-7
d_gene: -
CDR3aa: CASSLKAEQYF
CDR3nt: TGTGCCAGCAGCTTAAAAGCCGAGCAGTACTTC

v_gene: TRBV28
abundance: few
j_gene: TRBJ2-7
d_gene: -
CDR3aa: CASSFLGKDEQYF
CDR3nt: TGTGCCAGCAGTTTTTTGGGCAAAGACGAGCAGTACTTC

v_gene: TRBV27
abundance: -
j_gene: TRBJ2-1
d_gene: -
CDR3aa: CASSSWDTSTFNEQFF
CDR3nt: TGTGCCAGCAGTTCCTGGGACACCTCCACTTTTAATGAGCAGTTCTTC

v_gene: TRBV27
abundance: -
j_gene: TRBJ2-1
d_gene: TRBD2
CDR3aa: CASSLGLAGGFIPFF
CDR3nt: TGTGCCAGCAGTTTAGGGCTAGCGGGAGGGTTCATCCCGTTCTTC

v_gene: TRBV28
abundance: -
j_gene: TRBJ1-4
d_gene: -
CDR3aa: CASSLGGPNEKLFF
CDR3nt: TGTGCCAGCAGTTTAGGAGGGCCTAATGAAAAACTGTTTTTT

v_gene: TRBV7-2
abundance: -
j_gene: TRBJ1-5
d_gene: -
CDR3aa: CASSLRVSNQPQHF
CDR3nt: TGTGCCAGCAGCTTGAGGGTTAGCAATCAGCCCCAGCATTTT

v_gene: TRBV19
abundance: few
j_gene: TRBJ2-6
d_gene: -
CDR3aa: CASSGASGGAFGANVLTF
CDR3nt: TGTGCCAGTAGTGGAGCCTCGGGGGGCGCGTTCGGGGCCAACGTCCTGACTTTC

v_gene: TRBV6-5
abundance: -
j_gene: TRBJ1-2
d_gene: -
CDR3aa: CASRAFNYGYTF
CDR3nt: TGTGCCAGCAGGGCCTTTAACTATGGCTACACCTTC

v_gene: TRBV6-1
abundance: once
j_gene: TRBJ2-5
d_gene: TRBD1
CDR3aa: CASRRTGAETQYF
CDR3nt: TGTGCCAGCAGGAGGACAGGGGCGGAGACCCAGTACTTC

v_gene: TRBV7-2
abundance: -
j_gene: TRBJ2-1
d_gene: TRBD2
CDR3aa: CASSYPGTRGEQFF
CDR3nt: TGTGCCAGCAGCTACCCCGGGACTAGAGGTGAGCAGTTCTTC

v_gene: TRBV28
abundance: few
j_gene: TRBJ1-1
d_gene: TRBD1
CDR3aa: CASRTGGGDTEAFF
CDR3nt: TGTGCCAGCAGGACAGGGGGAGGGGACACTGAAGCTTTCTTT

v_gene: TRBV5-1
abundance: -
j_gene: TRBJ2-1
d_gene: TRBD2
CDR3aa: CASSLGLAGGGEQFF
CDR3nt: TGCGCCAGCAGCCTGGGACTAGCGGGAGGGGGTGAGCAGTTCTTC

v_gene: TRBV9
abundance: -
j_gene: TRBJ2-3
d_gene: TRBD1
CDR3aa: CASSIRQGHPDTQYF
CDR3nt: TGTGCCAGCAGTATTAGACAGGGGCATCCAGATACGCAGTATTTT

v_gene: TRBV7-2
abundance: -
j_gene: TRBJ2-7
d_gene: TRBD2
CDR3aa: CASSLGGLAGGSYEQYF
CDR3nt: TGTGCCAGCAGCTTAGGGGGACTAGCGGGAGGCTCCTACGAGCAGTACTTC

v_gene: TRBV5-4
abundance: -
j_gene: TRBJ2-2
d_gene: TRBD2
CDR3aa: CASSNEREHRTGELFF
CDR3nt: TGTGCCAGCAGCAATGAGCGGGAGCACCGGACCGGGGAGCTGTTTTTT

v_gene: TRBV7-9
abundance: -
j_gene: TRBJ1-1
d_gene: -
CDR3aa: CASSLLGDRPEAFF
CDR3nt: TGTGCCAGCAGCTTATTAGGGGATAGACCTGAAGCTTTCTTT

v_gene: TRBV30
abundance: -
j_gene: TRBJ1-5
d_gene: -
CDR3aa: CAWSGTVNQPQHF
CDR3nt: TGTGCCTGGAGTGGCACAGTCAATCAGCCCCAGCATTTT

v_gene: TRBV6-1
abundance: -
j_gene: TRBJ2-5
d_gene: -
CDR3aa: CAIPSLAAETQYF
CDR3nt: TGTGCCATCCCGTCTCTAGCTGCTGAGACCCAGTACTTC

v_gene: TRBV27
abundance: few
j_gene: TRBJ2-1
d_gene: -
CDR3aa: CASSHYNEQFF
CDR3nt: TGTGCCAGCAGCCATTACAATGAGCAGTTCTTC

v_gene: TRBV30
abundance: -
j_gene: TRBJ1-2
d_gene: TRBD1
CDR3aa: CAWSISRGDLYGYTF
CDR3nt: TGTGCCTGGAGTATATCCAGGGGGGACCTCTATGGCTACACCTTC

v_gene: TRBV7-9
abundance: few
j_gene: TRBJ1-4
d_gene: -
CDR3aa: CASSPGQKLFF
CDR3nt: TGTGCCAGCAGCCCCGGTCAAAAACTGTTTTTT

v_gene: TRBV7-9
abundance: -
j_gene: TRBJ2-5
d_gene: TRBD1
CDR3aa: CASSSTEVVRTGEEETQYF
CDR3nt: TGTGCCAGCAGCTCCACGGAGGTAGTCAGGACAGGGGAGGAAGAGACCCAGTACTTC

v_gene: TRBV29-1
abundance: -
j_gene: TRBJ1-2
d_gene: TRBD1
CDR3aa: CSVTDRGDGYTF
CDR3nt: TGCAGCGTCACGGACAGGGGAGATGGCTACACCTTC

v_gene: TRBV19
abundance: -
j_gene: TRBJ2-7
d_gene: TRBD1
CDR3aa: CARTHDRAYEQYF
CDR3nt: TGTGCCAGGACGCATGACAGGGCATACGAGCAGTACTTC